These 10 T cell receptor beta chains were all obtained from the same sample, sequenced in a study of blood T cell repertoires in COVID-19. Only in-frame clones appear in the TCRdb table, and some are missing; sequencing was by immunoSEQ multiplex PCR. The sample lists about 100,000 clones, approximately 80% occurring once. The sequenced sample was peripheral blood. Receptor source: a man aged 50 to 60 with active or convalescent COVID-19.

This clone was observed a single time. The chain uses TRBV10-3 and TRBJ1-4, with no clear D. The CDR3 sequence is 14 residues long. The germline CDR1 and CDR2 sequences are ENHRY and SYGVKD. The V and J ends lost 3 bases and 4 bases respectively, with 9 bases between them. CDR3 DNA sequence: TGTGCCATCAGTGATGGGAGTATTAATGAAAAACTGTTTTTT. This translates into CAISDGSINEKLFF.

As to this clone: One end of the junction does not line up with germline, which may come from a read error. This rearrangement joins TRBV29-1 to TRBJ2-5, with D possibly TRBD1 on 5 matching bases. The CDR3 is 12 residues long. Germline V CDR1 and CDR2: SQVTM, ANQGSEA. For the CDR3, the DNA is TGCAGCGAATTGACAGCCCAAGAGATCCAGTACTTC. This sequence encodes CSELTAQEIQYF.

The V and J genes are TRBV4-1 and TRBJ2-1; possibly TRBD1 for D (6 bases). The V gene lost 2 bases and the J gene lost 8 bases, with 22 bases spanning the gap. Germline V lookup: CDR1 MGHRA, CDR2 YSYEKL. The CDR3 covers 17 residues. The CDR3 sequence is CASSQRGNRVQHDEQFF. For the CDR3, the DNA is TGCGCCAGCAGCCAAAGGGGGAACAGGGTTCAGCACGATGAGCAGTTCTTC.

This chain uses TRBV5-1 with TRBJ1-2; 7 nucleotides line up with TRBD1. This CDR3 is built from 14 residues. J lost 2 bases, V lost 3 bases, and 4 bases had no gene match. Per the germline V gene, CDR1 is SGHRS and CDR2 is YFSETQ. For the CDR3, the DNA is TGCGCCAGCAGCTCTCTGGGACAGAACTATGGCTACACCTTC. Translating it yields CASSSLGQNYGYTF.

This chain joins TRBV19 and TRBJ2-7, with TRBD2 as a possible D gene (5 bases). From germline, CDR1 is LNHDA and CDR2 SQIVND (reference sequence). The CDR3 extends over 14 amino acids. The V and J ends lost 6 bases and 2 bases respectively, with 14 bases between them. CDR3 sequence reads: CASSQEGNPYEQYF. In DNA, the CDR3 is TGTGCCAGTAGCCAAGAGGGTAATCCCTACGAGCAGTACTTC. Looking up the rest from reference TRBV19 and TRBJ2-7 gives the full variable domain: DGGITQSPKYLFRKEGQNVTLSCEQNLNHDAMYWYRQDPGQGLRLIYYSQIVNDFQKGDIAEGYSVSREKKESFPLTVTSAQKNPTAFYLCASSQEGNPYEQYFGPGTRLTVT.

This sequence joins TRBV10-3 and TRBJ2-7; TRBD2 agrees at 9 bases. Losses at the gene ends were 5 bases for V and 2 bases for J; bases not matched to a gene: 4. Germline assignment: CDR1 ENHRY and CDR2 SYGVKD. The CDR3 loop spans 14 amino acids. CDR3 coding DNA: TGTGCCATCAGTAATAGCGGGAGAACCTACGAGCAGTACTTC. This sequence encodes CAISNSGRTYEQYF.

This sequence joins TRBV11-3 and TRBJ1-4; no clear D gene. From germline, CDR1 is SGHNT and CDR2 YENEEA. The CDR3 totals 15 residues. The V gene lost 1 base and the J gene lost 4 bases, with 10 bases spanning the gap. CDR3 in amino acids: CASSLGGHGNEKLFF. The CDR3 DNA is TGTGCCAGCAGCTTAGGAGGGCATGGTAATGAAAAACTGTTTTTT.

This clone was seen a handful of times. At one end, the junction sequence differs from germline, possibly due to a read error. This sequence joins TRBV6-1 and TRBJ1-6; tentative D call: TRBD1 (5 bases). Germline CDR1 and CDR2: MNHNS and SASEGT. The CDR3 extends over 15 amino acids. The CDR3, as DNA: TGTGCCAGCAGGGAAGTTTGGGGGGATAATTCACCCCTCCACTTT. Protein product: CASREVWGDNSPLHF.

The chain has TRBV14 and TRBJ2-7, with D tentatively TRBD1 (5 bases). Germline V lookup: CDR1 SGHDN, CDR2 FVKESK. Trimming took off 0 bases at V and 5 bases at J, with 14 bases between the two ends. The CDR3 contains 15 residues. CDR3 protein: CASSQEQVQVDEQYF. The CDR3 nucleotides are TGTGCCAGCAGCCAAGAACAGGTGCAGGTCGACGAGCAGTACTTC.

The chain combines TRBV10-2 with TRBJ2-1, with 16 bases that match TRBD2. The CDR3 spans 19 residues. CDR1 WSHSY and CDR2 SAAADI come from the germline V gene. Germline trimming cut 4 bases from V and 5 bases from J; bases unmatched to any gene: 11. In DNA, the CDR3 is TGCGCCAGCAGTGGATCGCGCCCGGGACTAGCGGGAGGGAACAATGAGCAGTTCTTC. Amino acid sequence: CASSGSRPGLAGGNNEQFF.